This T cell receptor beta chain was identified during a study of T-cell memory formation after mild COVID-19. Findings of the study overall: There was a balanced CD4/CD8 profile in clones contracting day 15 to 85, and later expanders leaned CD4+.

The CDR3 is made up of 11 amino acids. Germline V gene lookup returns CDR1 DFQATT and CDR2 SNEGSKA (reference sequence). Trimming took 3 bases from V and 3 from J, leaving 5 bases between them. TCRdb called the 5' RACE reads again in MiXCR, with one record for every CDR3 protein. Counted here are around 260,000 distinct CDR3 sequences, around 15% occurring once; the ten biggest clones make up over 20%. This clonotype has more than one count but fewer than ten. Its specificity is not known. The gene calls are TRBV20-1 and TRBJ1-2; D gene ambiguous. The material sequenced was PBMCs or a T cell subset sorted from them (not recorded which). This sequence originates from a man aged 18 to 30 who had mild COVID-19 (a few samples of this study predate the infection). Cell type and time point are not known. CDR3 DNA sequence: TGCAGTGCTAGGGACTACTATGGCTACACCTTC. This translates into CSARDYYGYTF.